This TCR beta chain is from a study of shared clonotypes between healthy human individuals. Sequencing was performed with immunoSEQ multiplex PCR; in TCRdb, only in-frame clones are kept and a portion is missing. The sample consists of about 1 million clones, 75% to 85% of them appearing once. Source material: memory CD4+ T cells from PBMCs. Subset reported: CD45RA-negative fraction. This receptor was obtained from a man between 18 and 29 years old in good health. Some clones in this sample may be carry-over from other donors' samples.

The CDR3 nucleotides are TGCGCCAGCAGCCAAAATTCAGGGGGCGTTGTTTCACCCCTCCACTTT. This codes for CASSQNSGGVVSPLHF. The chain joins TRBV4-3 to TRBJ1-6; 8 positions match TRBD1. V trimming: 2 bases; J trimming: 9 bases; junction bases outside the gene matches: 9. Germline V lookup: CDR1 LGHNA, CDR2 YSLEER. CDR3 length equals 16 residues.